A selection of T cell receptor beta chains follows, all from one sample in a study of beta chain features in type 1 diabetes. Generated by immunoSEQ multiplex PCR, the TCRdb table keeps only in-frame clones and is missing some. The sample contains tens of thousands of clones, roughly 41% of which appear only once. Sequencing was carried out using Tregs from blood. These receptors were obtained from a man younger than 40 with type 1 diabetes. Each CDR3 is given with its conserved first and last residue. Each record gives: CDR3 protein, CDR3 DNA, J gene, D gene, clone size, V gene. A D gene is named only where the DNA matches it firmly. Clone size is not always given. Where it is, it says once, few, many or a class for expanded clones.

CATGTTGYTGNTIYF	TGTGCCACCGGAACGACAGGGTACACTGGAAACACCATATATTTT	TRBJ1-3	TRBD1	.	TRBV6-5
CASRKGRETYEQYF	TGTGCCAGCAGGAAGGGACGGGAGACCTACGAGCAGTACTTC	TRBJ2-7	.	few	TRBV6-1
CASRWGRGNQPQHF	TGTGCCAGCAGATGGGGGCGGGGCAATCAGCCCCAGCATTTT	TRBJ1-5	.	.	TRBV2
CASTRDRGRQPQHF	TGTGCCAGTACCCGGGACAGGGGACGCCAGCCCCAGCATTTT	TRBJ1-5	TRBD1	.	TRBV19
CASSLGTGGNQPQHF	TGTGCCAGCTCACTTGGGACAGGAGGCAATCAGCCCCAGCATTTT	TRBJ1-5	TRBD1	.	TRBV18
CASSLLTGRTPQHF	TGTGCCAGCAGCTTGTTAACAGGGCGTACGCCCCAGCATTTT	TRBJ1-5	.	.	TRBV5-6
CSVSQGRTEAFF	TGCAGCGTTTCTCAGGGTCGGACTGAAGCTTTCTTT	TRBJ1-1	.	few	TRBV29-1
CASSLHRGPGEKLFF	TGTGCCAGCAGCCTACACAGGGGGCCAGGTGAAAAACTGTTTTTT	TRBJ1-4	TRBD1	.	TRBV7-3
CASSRRDGEQFF	TGTGCCAGCAGTCGTCGCGATGGTGAGCAGTTCTTC	TRBJ2-1	.	few	TRBV28
CASSVRQGYEQYF	TGTGCCAGCAGTGTCCGACAGGGTTACGAGCAGTACTTC	TRBJ2-7	TRBD1	.	TRBV2
CATCWTGVSYGYTF	TGTGCCACCTGCTGGACAGGGGTGAGCTATGGCTACACCTTC	TRBJ1-2	TRBD1	few	TRBV19
CASSLAGAAWETQYF	TGTGCCAGCAGTTTGGCGGGGGCAGCTTGGGAGACCCAGTACTTC	TRBJ2-5	.	once	TRBV27
CASSRFVPVSSTGNEQYF	TGTGCCAGCAGCCGCTTCGTTCCCGTATCCTCGACAGGGAACGAGCAGTACTTC	TRBJ2-7	TRBD1	few	TRBV5-4
CASSATGASYEQYF	TGTGCCAGCAGTGCGACGGGAGCGTCCTACGAGCAGTACTTC	TRBJ2-7	.	.	TRBV6-1
CASSLTSSTEQFF	TGTGCCAGCAGCCTTACCAGTAGCACTGAGCAGTTCTTC	TRBJ2-1	.	.	TRBV5-4
CASGWRASTDTQYF	TGTGCCAGCGGATGGAGGGCCAGCACAGATACGCAGTATTTT	TRBJ2-3	.	.	TRBV2
CSVIGGVEQYF	TGCAGCGTTATCGGGGGAGTCGAGCAGTACTTC	TRBJ2-7	.	.	TRBV29-1
CASSLTVPGSYEQYF	TGTGCCAGCAGTTTGACAGTGCCCGGCTCCTACGAGCAGTACTTC	TRBJ2-7	.	.	TRBV28
CASSQGVRTFNEQFF	TGTGCCAGCAGCCAGGGCGTGCGTACGTTCAATGAGCAGTTCTTC	TRBJ2-1	.	.	TRBV14
CSVQRSRTGVSDTQYF	TGCAGCGTTCAGAGATCCAGGACAGGGGTATCAGATACGCAGTATTTT	TRBJ2-3	TRBD1	.	TRBV29-1
CASSPLQDQPQHF	TGTGCCAGCTCACCCTTACAGGATCAGCCCCAGCATTTT	TRBJ1-5	.	.	TRBV18
CASSSIGTGENEAFF	TGTGCCAGCAGTTCGATAGGGACAGGGGAAAATGAAGCTTTCTTT	TRBJ1-1	TRBD1	once	TRBV28
CASSTTSGIYNEQFF	TGTGCCAGCAGCACGACTAGCGGGATTTACAATGAGCAGTTCTTC	TRBJ2-1	TRBD2	.	TRBV7-2
CASSTLGTPAGELFF	TGTGCCAGTAGTACGCTCGGGACTCCTGCCGGGGAGCTGTTTTTT	TRBJ2-2	.	.	TRBV19
CASSSTADTQYF	TGTGCCAGCAGTTCGACTGCAGATACGCAGTATTTT	TRBJ2-3	.	few	TRBV6-1
CATVPGQGLPTEAFF	TGTGCCACCGTCCCGGGACAGGGGCTCCCCACTGAAGCTTTCTTT	TRBJ1-1	TRBD1	.	TRBV6-6
CATSPDRGSALRGNEQFF	TGTGCCACCAGCCCAGATCGGGGGTCCGCTCTCCGGGGCAATGAGCAGTTCTTC	TRBJ2-1	.	.	TRBV15
CSVNGQGDGYTF	TGCAGCGTCAATGGACAGGGGGATGGCTACACCTTC	TRBJ1-2	TRBD1	few	TRBV29-1
CASSFLSTGELFF	TGTGCCAGCAGCTTTCTATCCACCGGGGAGCTGTTTTTT	TRBJ2-2	.	few	TRBV11-2